What follows are 5 T cell receptor beta chains derived from one specimen sequenced in a study of T-cell memory formation after mild COVID-19. TCRdb itself ran the 5' RACE reads through MiXCR, one entry per CDR3 protein. The repertoire holds about 190,000 distinct CDR3 sequences, with around 17% as singletons. The specimen was PBMCs or a T cell subset sorted from them (not recorded which). These TCRs come from an adult woman who had mild COVID-19 (a few samples of this study predate the infection). Cell type and time point are not known.

This clonotype was found a few times. This chain links TRBV6-2 or TRBV6-3 with TRBJ1-1, with D hard to call. The germline V gene encodes CDR1 MNHEY and CDR2 SVGEGT. V was pared by 5 bases and J by 5 bases, with 18 bases between. This CDR3 contains 15 residues. CDR3 residues: CASSLQSIRKTEAFF. In DNA, the CDR3 is TGTGCCAGCAGTCTCCAGAGTATTAGAAAAACTGAAGCTTTCTTT.

The chain links TRBV7-3 to TRBJ2-1, with 9 bases aligning to TRBD2. Germline V CDR1 and CDR2: SGHTA, FQGTGA. This CDR3 is 17 amino acids long. The junction had 8 bases not matched to a gene; V was cut back by 5 bases and J by 0 bases. CDR3: CASSPRSGGSSYNEQFF. For the CDR3, the DNA is TGTGCCAGCAGCCCTAGAAGCGGGGGGAGCTCCTACAATGAGCAGTTCTTC. Looking up the rest from reference TRBV7-3 and TRBJ2-1 gives the full variable domain: GAGVSQTPSNKVTEKGKYVELRCDPISGHTALYWYRQSLGQGPEFLIYFQGTGAADDSGLPNDRFFAVRPEGSVSTLKIQRTERGDSAVYLCASSPRSGGSSYNEQFFGPGTRLTVL.

The chain is built from TRBV24-1 and TRBJ2-2; 10 bases agree with TRBD1. Germline CDR1 is KGHDR and CDR2 is SFDVKD. Trimming removed 1 base from V and 6 bases from J; junction bases left unmatched: 13. The CDR3 runs 19 residues. The CDR3 DNA is TGTGCCACCAGTGATTTCGGGACAGGGGTCTTCGGGGAACCCGGGGAGCTGTTTTTT. It translates to CATSDFGTGVFGEPGELFF.

The rearrangement uses TRBV20-1 and TRBJ1-1, with a tentative D call TRBD1 (5 bases). CDR3 length: 14 amino acids. V lost 0 bases, J lost 5 bases, and 13 bases lay in between. Looked up from germline, CDR1 is DFQATT and CDR2 is SNEGSKA (reference sequence). The CDR3 DNA reads TGCAGTGCTAGAGATGGGGGGACGGGAACTGAAGCTTTCTTT. Protein product: CSARDGGTGTEAFF.

This clonotype was observed a handful of times. This chain uses TRBV27 with TRBJ1-5; D uncertain. The germline V and J ends were trimmed by 0 bases and 0 bases, with 9 bases remaining between them. Germline CDR1 is MNHEY and CDR2 is SMNVEV (reference sequence). This CDR3 is 16 amino acids long. The CDR3 region has the DNA TGTGCCAGCAGTTTATCACGCGGAACTAGCAATCAGCCCCAGCATTTT. Its protein product is CASSLSRGTSNQPQHF.